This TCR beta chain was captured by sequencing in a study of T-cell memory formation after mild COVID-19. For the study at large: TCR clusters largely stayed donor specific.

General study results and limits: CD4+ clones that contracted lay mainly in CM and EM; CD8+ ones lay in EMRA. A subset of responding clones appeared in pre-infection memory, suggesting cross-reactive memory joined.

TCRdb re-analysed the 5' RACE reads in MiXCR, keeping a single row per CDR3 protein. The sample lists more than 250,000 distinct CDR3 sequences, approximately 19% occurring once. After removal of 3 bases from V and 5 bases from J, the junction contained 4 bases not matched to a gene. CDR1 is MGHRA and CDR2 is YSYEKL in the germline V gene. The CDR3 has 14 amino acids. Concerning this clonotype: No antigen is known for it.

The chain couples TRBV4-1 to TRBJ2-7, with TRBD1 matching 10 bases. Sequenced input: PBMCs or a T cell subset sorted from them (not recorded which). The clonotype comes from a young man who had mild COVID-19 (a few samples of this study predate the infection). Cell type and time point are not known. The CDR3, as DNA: TGCGCCAGCAGCCAGGGACAGGGGATCCACGAGCAGTACTTC. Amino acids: CASSQGQGIHEQYF.